Listed below are T cell receptor beta chains from one sample, sequenced in a study of blood T cell repertoires in COVID-19. Profiling relied on immunoSEQ multiplex PCR, and the TCRdb table lists in-frame clones only, not all of them. This table holds hundreds of thousands of clones, roughly 80% found once. The sample taken for sequencing was PBMCs or T cells enriched from blood (not recorded which). These receptors all come from a man between 40 and 49 years old who had been exposed to COVID-19. The CDR3 runs from the conserved cysteine through the conserved F or W. Clone size appears in some rows only: once, few, many, or a class for an expanded clone.

v_gene	abundance	j_gene	CDR3aa
TRBV7-9	.	TRBJ1-2	CASSGGGPSNYGYTF
TRBV19	once	TRBJ1-2	CASSTDQWTRQDGGYGYTF
TRBV11-2	.	TRBJ1-5	CASSSGQGRNQPQHF
TRBV7-9	.	TRBJ2-2	CASSPRLHTGELFF
TRBV19	.	TRBJ1-5	CAGGGQWPQHF
TRBV7-9	.	TRBJ1-1	CASSPRGGGHTEAFF
TRBV7-9	.	TRBJ2-3	CASSLLLAGGPTDTQYF
TRBV9	.	TRBJ1-6	CASSVGETVNSPLHF
TRBV7-8	few	TRBJ1-1	CASSFVRGTEAFF
TRBV10-1	.	TRBJ2-6	CASSVGRGSGANVLTF
TRBV12-3/TRBV12-4	few	TRBJ2-1	CASSLYRYEQFF
TRBV7-3	once	TRBJ2-1	CASSLRGLDEQFF
TRBV11-3	.	TRBJ2-1	CASRPRGGEQFF
TRBV11-3	.	TRBJ2-1	CASSSLNEQFF
TRBV14	.	TRBJ1-1	CASSHRTGRAFF
TRBV4-1	.	TRBJ1-2	CASSQERGGAAYYGYTF
TRBV30	.	TRBJ2-7	CAFAGHRVYEQYF
TRBV5-1	.	TRBJ2-4	CASSLDAGGKNIQYF
TRBV9	once	TRBJ2-3	CASSPLPGGGTDTQYF
TRBV9	.	TRBJ2-2	CASSVSGTGGRGGELFF
TRBV16	many	TRBJ1-2	CASSQDRAAESYTF
TRBV10-1	once	TRBJ2-5	CASSPNEGLGETQYF
TRBV3-1/TRBV3-2	.	TRBJ1-4	CASSQGLATEKLFF
TRBV3-1/TRBV3-2	.	TRBJ2-1	CASVGQSLGEQFF
TRBV3-1/TRBV3-2	.	TRBJ2-5	CASSRALAPFSGRSTQYF
TRBV6-1	.	TRBJ1-5	CASSEDAGLRPQHF
TRBV6-5	.	TRBJ2-7	CASRLQGYEQYF
TRBV4-1	.	TRBJ2-5	CASSLLLAGVVQETQYF
TRBV19	.	TRBJ1-5	CASSIEQGVGQPQHF
TRBV11-3	.	TRBJ1-3	CASSFGQGVGNTIYF
TRBV5-6	.	TRBJ1-5	CASSYRGTAPGQPQHF
TRBV5-1	.	TRBJ2-1	CASSLEGDYEQFF
TRBV5-1	.	TRBJ2-7	CASSFVAGVDHYEQYF
TRBV24-1	few	TRBJ2-1	CATSGGTSINEQFF
TRBV7-9	.	TRBJ1-1	CASSLVGDMARGAFF
TRBV19	few	TRBJ1-2	CASSSERNRAGDGYTF
TRBV15	many	TRBJ1-5	CATSRVRVAGLTGNQPQHF
TRBV14	.	TRBJ2-3	CASSLLALGGTQYF
TRBV11-2	.	TRBJ1-3	CASSRGGNTIYF
TRBV11-2	once	TRBJ1-5	CASSLKRDQPQHF
TRBV27	.	TRBJ2-2	CASPLSHPVGRVQNTGELFF
TRBV6-1	.	TRBJ2-3	CASSEDRTYTDTQYF
TRBV9	.	TRBJ2-3	CASTPSGRADTQYF
TRBV7-9	.	TRBJ2-7	CASSLGGVYEQYF
TRBV10-3	.	TRBJ1-1	CAISATGQGAFF
TRBV24-1	.	TRBJ1-5	CATSDLSGNQPQHF
TRBV6-5	few	TRBJ1-2	CASTQGYGYTF
TRBV20-1	.	TRBJ2-2	CSALGAGELFF
TRBV6-5	.	TRBJ2-3	CASRAQRASTDTQYF
TRBV9	.	TRBJ2-2	CASSVGPSLLAGIPHGELFF
TRBV7-3	once	TRBJ2-5	CASSLSSSVLKETQYF
TRBV30	.	TRBJ1-3	CAWSGAAVNTIYF
TRBV9	.	TRBJ1-5	CASGQVGQPQHF